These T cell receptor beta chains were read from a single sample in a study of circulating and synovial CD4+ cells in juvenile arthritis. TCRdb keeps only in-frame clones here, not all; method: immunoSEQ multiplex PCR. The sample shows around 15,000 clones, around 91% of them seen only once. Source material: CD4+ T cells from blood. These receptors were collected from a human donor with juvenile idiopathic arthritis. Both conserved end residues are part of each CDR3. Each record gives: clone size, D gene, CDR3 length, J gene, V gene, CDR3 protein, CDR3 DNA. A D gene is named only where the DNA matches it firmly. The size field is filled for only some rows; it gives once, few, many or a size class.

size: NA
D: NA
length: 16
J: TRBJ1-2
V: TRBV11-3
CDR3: CASSLLLLRGVYGYTF
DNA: TGTGCCAGCAGCTTATTACTTCTTCGGGGGGTCTATGGCTACACCTTC

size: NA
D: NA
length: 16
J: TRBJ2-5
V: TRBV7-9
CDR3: CASSSGGTYVQETQYF
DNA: TGTGCCAGCAGCAGCGGCGGGACCTACGTCCAAGAGACCCAGTACTTC

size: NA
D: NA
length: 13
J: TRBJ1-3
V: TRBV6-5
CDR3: CASSYSHRDTIYF
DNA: TGTGCCAGCAGTTACTCCCACCGGGACACCATATATTTT

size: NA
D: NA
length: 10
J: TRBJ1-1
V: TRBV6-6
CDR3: CASSFSEAFF
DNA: TGTGCCAGCAGTTTTAGTGAAGCTTTCTTT

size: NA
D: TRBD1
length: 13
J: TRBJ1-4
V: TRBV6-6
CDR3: CASSYRDREKLFF
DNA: TGTGCCAGCAGTTACCGGGACAGAGAAAAACTGTTTTTT

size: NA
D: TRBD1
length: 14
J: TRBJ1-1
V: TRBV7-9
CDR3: CASRPTGGGTEAFF
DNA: TGTGCCAGCAGACCTACAGGGGGAGGGACTGAAGCTTTCTTT

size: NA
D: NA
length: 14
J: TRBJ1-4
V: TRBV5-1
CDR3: CASSLTGFGEKLFF
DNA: TGCGCCAGCAGCTTGACAGGGTTCGGGGAAAAACTGTTTTTT

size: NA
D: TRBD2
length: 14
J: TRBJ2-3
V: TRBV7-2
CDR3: CASSSSGNRFSQYF
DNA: TGTGCCAGCAGCTCTAGCGGGAATCGCTTCTCGCAGTATTTT

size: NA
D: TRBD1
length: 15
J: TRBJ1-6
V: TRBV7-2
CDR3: CASSRQGVSSSPLHF
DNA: TGTGCCAGCAGCCGCCAGGGGGTTAGTAGTTCACCCCTCCACTTT

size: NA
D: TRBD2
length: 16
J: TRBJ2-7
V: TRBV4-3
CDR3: CASSQAWEGRSYEQYF
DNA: TGCGCCAGCAGCCAAGCCTGGGAGGGAAGGTCCTACGAGCAGTACTTC

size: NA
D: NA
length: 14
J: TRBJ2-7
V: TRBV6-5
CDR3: CASNNRAESYEQYF
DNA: TGTGCCAGCAACAACAGGGCTGAGTCCTACGAGCAGTACTTC

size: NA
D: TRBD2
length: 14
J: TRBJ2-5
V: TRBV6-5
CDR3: CASSYSRLAETQYF
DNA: TGTGCCAGCAGTTACTCGAGACTAGCAGAGACCCAGTACTTC

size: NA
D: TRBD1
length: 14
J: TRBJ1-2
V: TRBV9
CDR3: CASSVAGQTYGYTF
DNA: TGTGCCAGCAGCGTAGCGGGACAGACCTATGGCTACACCTTC

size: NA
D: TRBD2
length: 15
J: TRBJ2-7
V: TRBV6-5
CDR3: CASSYGLAGVHEQYF
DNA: TGTGCCAGCAGTTACGGATTAGCGGGAGTCCACGAGCAGTACTTC

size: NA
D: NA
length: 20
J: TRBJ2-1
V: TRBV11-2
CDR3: CASSLEGGTGWAGRNNEQFF
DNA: TGTGCCAGCAGCTTAGAGGGGGGTACGGGATGGGCAGGGAGAAACAATGAGCAGTTCTTC

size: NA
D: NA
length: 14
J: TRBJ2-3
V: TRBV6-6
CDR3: CASSYRTGTDTQYF
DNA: TGTGCCAGCAGTTACCGGACTGGCACAGATACGCAGTATTTT

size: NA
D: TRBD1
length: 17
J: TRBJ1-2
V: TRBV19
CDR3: CASSIIGTVSRNYGYTF
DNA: TGTGCCAGTAGTATAATAGGGACAGTTTCACGCAACTATGGCTACACCTTC

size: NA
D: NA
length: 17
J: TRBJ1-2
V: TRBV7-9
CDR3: CASSLRSVGSSNYGYTF
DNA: TGTGCCAGCAGCTTAAGGAGTGTCGGAAGTTCTAACTATGGCTACACCTTC

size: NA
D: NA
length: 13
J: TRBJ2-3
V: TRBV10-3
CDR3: CAIADRRTDTQYF
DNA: TGTGCCATCGCGGACAGACGCACAGATACGCAGTATTTT

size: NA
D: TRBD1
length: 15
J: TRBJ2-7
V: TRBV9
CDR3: CASSASSTGFNEQYF
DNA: TGTGCCAGCAGCGCATCCTCGACAGGGTTCAACGAGCAGTACTTC

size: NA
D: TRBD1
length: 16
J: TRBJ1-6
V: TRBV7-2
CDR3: CASSPQPGQGNSPLHF
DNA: TGTGCCAGCAGCCCACAACCGGGACAGGGAAATTCCCCCCTCCACTTT

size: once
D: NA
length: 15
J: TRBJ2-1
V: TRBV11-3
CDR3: CASSLPTSGGNEQFF
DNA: TGTGCCAGCAGCCTCCCCACTTCCGGGGGCAATGAGCAGTTCTTC

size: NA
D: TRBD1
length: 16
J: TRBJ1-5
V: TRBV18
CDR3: CASSGPGQGANQPQHF
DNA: TGTGCCAGCTCAGGCCCGGGACAGGGGGCGAATCAGCCCCAGCATTTT

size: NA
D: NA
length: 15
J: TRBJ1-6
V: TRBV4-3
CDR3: CASSQEYGNNSPLHF
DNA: TGCGCCAGCAGCCAAGAATACGGGAATAATTCCCCCCTCCACTTT

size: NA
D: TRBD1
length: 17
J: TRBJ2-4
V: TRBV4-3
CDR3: CASSQGSGDRGGGIQYF
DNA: TGCGCCAGCAGCCAAGGGTCCGGGGACAGGGGCGGTGGAATTCAGTACTTC

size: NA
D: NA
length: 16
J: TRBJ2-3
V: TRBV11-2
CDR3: CASSLVRGGSTDTQYF
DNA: TGTGCCAGCAGCTTAGTCCGGGGAGGAAGTACAGATACGCAGTATTTT

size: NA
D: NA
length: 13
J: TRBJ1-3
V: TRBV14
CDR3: CASSEGQGNTIYF
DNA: TGTGCCAGCAGCGAAGGACAGGGAAACACCATATATTTT

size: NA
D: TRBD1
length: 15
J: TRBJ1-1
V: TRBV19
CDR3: CASSMGDRRNTEAFF
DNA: TGTGCCAGTAGTATGGGGGACAGGCGGAACACTGAAGCTTTCTTT

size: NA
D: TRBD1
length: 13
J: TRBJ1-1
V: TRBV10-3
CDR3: CAIRIDRDTEAFF
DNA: TGTGCCATCAGGATAGACAGGGACACTGAAGCTTTCTTT

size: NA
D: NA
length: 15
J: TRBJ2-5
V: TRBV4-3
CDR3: CASSQGPGRQGTQYF
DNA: TGCGCCAGCAGCCAAGGGCCGGGGAGACAAGGGACCCAGTACTTC

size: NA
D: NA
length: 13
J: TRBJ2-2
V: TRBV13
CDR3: CASSPRNTGELFF
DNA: TGTGCCAGCAGCCCCCGGAACACCGGGGAGCTGTTTTTT

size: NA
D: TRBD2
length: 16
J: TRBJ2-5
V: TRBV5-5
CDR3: CASSKTIAGGGETQYF
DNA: TGTGCCAGCAGTAAGACCATAGCGGGAGGTGGTGAGACCCAGTACTTC